The TCR beta chain under discussion was sequenced for a study of cytomegalovirus exposure and HLA in healthy donors. Study outcomes and limitations: The study labeled more than 150 TCR beta chains cytomegalovirus-associated.

The ends were cut back, 6 bases at V and 8 bases at J, with 14 bases in the middle. Germline CDR1 MNHNS, CDR2 SASEGT. CDR3 length: 13 amino acids. Details on this clone: Antigen specificity is unknown.

Vbeta (60) and Jbeta (13) primers were used in the PCR. Clones were sequenced by immunoSEQ multiplex PCR, and TCRdb holds only the in-frame ones, with some missing. The table lists 90,000 to 100,000 clones, approximately 80% of them singletons. The sequenced sample consisted of PBMCs. The clonotype originates from a woman aged 40-49 years in good health and CMV-seronegative. The J gene is TRBJ1-5, the V gene TRBV6-1; D call uncertain. In DNA form, the CDR3 reads TGTGCCAGCAGCGCCGAGTTGTTTGAGCCCCAGCATTTT. This gives the protein CASSAELFEPQHF.